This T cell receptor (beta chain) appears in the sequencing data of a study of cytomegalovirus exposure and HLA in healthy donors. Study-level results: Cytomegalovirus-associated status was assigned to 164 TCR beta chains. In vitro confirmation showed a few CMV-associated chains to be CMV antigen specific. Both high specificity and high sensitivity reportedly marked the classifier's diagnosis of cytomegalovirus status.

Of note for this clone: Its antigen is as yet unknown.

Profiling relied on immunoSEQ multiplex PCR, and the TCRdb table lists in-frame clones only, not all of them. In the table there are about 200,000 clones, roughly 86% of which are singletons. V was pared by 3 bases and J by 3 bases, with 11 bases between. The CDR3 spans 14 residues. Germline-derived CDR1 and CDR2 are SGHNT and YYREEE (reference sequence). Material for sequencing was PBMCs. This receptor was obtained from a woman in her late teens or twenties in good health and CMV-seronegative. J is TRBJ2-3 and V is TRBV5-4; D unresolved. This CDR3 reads CASSSSGETDTQYF. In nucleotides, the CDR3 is TGTGCCAGCAGCTCCTCGGGTGAAACAGATACGCAGTATTTT.